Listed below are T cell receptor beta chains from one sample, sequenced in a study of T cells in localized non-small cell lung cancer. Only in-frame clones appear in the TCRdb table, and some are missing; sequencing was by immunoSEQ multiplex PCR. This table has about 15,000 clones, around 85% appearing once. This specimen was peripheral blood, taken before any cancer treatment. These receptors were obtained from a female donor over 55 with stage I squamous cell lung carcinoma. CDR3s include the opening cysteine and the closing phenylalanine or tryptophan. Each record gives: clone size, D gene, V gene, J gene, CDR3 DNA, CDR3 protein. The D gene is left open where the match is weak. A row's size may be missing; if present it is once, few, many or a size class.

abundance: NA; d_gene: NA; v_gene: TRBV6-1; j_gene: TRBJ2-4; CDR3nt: TGTGCCAGCAGTGATCTTTGGAGGGCCCACGGAAACATTCAGTACTTC; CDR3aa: CASSDLWRAHGNIQYF
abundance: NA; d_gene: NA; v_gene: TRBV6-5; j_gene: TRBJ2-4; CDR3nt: TGTGCCAGCAGTTACAAAAACATTCAGTACTTC; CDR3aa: CASSYKNIQYF
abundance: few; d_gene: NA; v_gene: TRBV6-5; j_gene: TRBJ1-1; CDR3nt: TGTGCCAGCAGTGTCGCGGAGGACGGGGGAACTGAAGCTTTCTTT; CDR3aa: CASSVAEDGGTEAFF
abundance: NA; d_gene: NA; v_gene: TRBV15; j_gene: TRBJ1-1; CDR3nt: TGTGCCACCAGCAGAGAAGACTTAAAGTGGAAGCAAGCTTTCTTT; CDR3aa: CATSREDLKWKQAFF
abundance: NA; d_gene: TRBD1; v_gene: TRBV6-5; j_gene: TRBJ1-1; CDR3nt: TGTGCCAGCAGACAGGGGGCGCACACTGAAGCTTTCTTT; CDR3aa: CASRQGAHTEAFF
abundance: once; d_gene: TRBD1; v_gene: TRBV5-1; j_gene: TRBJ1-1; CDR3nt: TGCGCCAGCAGCACCCGACAGGGGGAGAACACTGAAGCTTTCTTT; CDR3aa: CASSTRQGENTEAFF
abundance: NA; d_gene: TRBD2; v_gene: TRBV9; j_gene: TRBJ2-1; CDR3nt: TGTGCCAGCAGCGTAGCAACTAGCGGGGAGCATGAGCAGTTCTTC; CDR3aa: CASSVATSGEHEQFF
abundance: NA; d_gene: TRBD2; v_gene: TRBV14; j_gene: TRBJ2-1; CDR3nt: TGTGCCAGCAGCCCGACTAGCCACCCCTACAATGAGCAGTTCTTC; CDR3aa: CASSPTSHPYNEQFF
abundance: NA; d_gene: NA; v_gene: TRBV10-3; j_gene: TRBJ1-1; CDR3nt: TGTGCCATCAGTGAATCGGCTCCCCGTGAAGCTTTCTTT; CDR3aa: CAISESAPREAFF
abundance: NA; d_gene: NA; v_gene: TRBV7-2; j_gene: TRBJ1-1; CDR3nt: TGTGCCAGCAGCCTACAGGCAAACACTGAAGCTTTCTTT; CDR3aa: CASSLQANTEAFF
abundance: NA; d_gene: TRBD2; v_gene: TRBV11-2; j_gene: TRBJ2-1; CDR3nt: TGTGCCAGCAGCCAAGCCCCGGGACTAGCCGGTTTCTTC; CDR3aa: CASSQAPGLAGFF
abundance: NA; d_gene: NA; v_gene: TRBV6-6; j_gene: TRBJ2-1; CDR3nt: TGTGCCAGCAGCCCCGGGGTGAGCTCCTACAATGAGCAGTTCTTC; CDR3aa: CASSPGVSSYNEQFF
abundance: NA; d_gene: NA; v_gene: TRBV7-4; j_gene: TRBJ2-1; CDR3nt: TGTGCCAGCAGCTTAGTAATGGGACCTTGGAATGAGCAGTTCTTC; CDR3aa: CASSLVMGPWNEQFF
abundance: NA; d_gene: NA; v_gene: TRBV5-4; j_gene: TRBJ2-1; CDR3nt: TGTGCCAGCAGCCAAGACAGAAATGAGCAGTTCTTC; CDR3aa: CASSQDRNEQFF
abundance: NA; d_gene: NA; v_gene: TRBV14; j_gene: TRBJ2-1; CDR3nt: TGTGCCAGCAGCCAAGAGTACATCAGAGAGCAGTTCTTC; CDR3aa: CASSQEYIREQFF
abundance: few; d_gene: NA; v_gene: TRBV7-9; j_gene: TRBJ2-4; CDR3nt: TGTGCCAGCAGCCCGCCGGGCTATTACGAAAACATTCAGTACTTC; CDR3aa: CASSPPGYYENIQYF
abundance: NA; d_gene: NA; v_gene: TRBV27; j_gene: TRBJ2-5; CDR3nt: TGTGCCAGCAGTTTATTGGCTGGGGGGCAAGAGACCCAGTACTTC; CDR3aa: CASSLLAGGQETQYF
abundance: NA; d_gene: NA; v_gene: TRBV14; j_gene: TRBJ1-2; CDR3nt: TGTGCCAGCAGCCTCATAGAGGGGGGGAACTATGGCTACACCTTC; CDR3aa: CASSLIEGGNYGYTF
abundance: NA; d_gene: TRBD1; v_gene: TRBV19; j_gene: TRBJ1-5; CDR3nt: TGTGCCAGTAGTAGTCCCGGGACAGGGTTGAGCAATCAGCCCCAGCATTTT; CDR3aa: CASSSPGTGLSNQPQHF
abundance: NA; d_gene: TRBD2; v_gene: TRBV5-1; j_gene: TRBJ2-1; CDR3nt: TGCGCCAGCCGAACTACGGCTAGCGGGAGGAATGAGCAGTTCTTC; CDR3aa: CASRTTASGRNEQFF
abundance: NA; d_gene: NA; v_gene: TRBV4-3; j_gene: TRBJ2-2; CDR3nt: TGCGCCAGCAGCCAAGGGAACACCGGGGAGCTGTTTTTT; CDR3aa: CASSQGNTGELFF
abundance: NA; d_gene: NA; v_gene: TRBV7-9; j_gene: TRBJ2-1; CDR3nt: TGTGCCAGCAGCTTACGTGGAGGGGGGGCCCGTGAGCAGTTCTTC; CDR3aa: CASSLRGGGAREQFF
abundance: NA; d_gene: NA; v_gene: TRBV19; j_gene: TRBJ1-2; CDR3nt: TGTGCCAGTAGTATCGGTCATGGCTACACCTTC; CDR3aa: CASSIGHGYTF
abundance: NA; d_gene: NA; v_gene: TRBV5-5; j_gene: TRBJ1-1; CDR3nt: TGTGCCAGCAGCCAGGGGATCCGTACAGTGAACACTGAAGCTTTCTTT; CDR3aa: CASSQGIRTVNTEAFF
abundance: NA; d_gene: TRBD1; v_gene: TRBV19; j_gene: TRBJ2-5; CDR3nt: TGTGCCAGTACCAAACGGAGGGGGACAGGGGGCGAGACCCAGTACTTC; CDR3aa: CASTKRRGTGGETQYF
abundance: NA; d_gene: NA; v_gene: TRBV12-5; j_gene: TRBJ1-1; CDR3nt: TGTGCTAGTGTCGGGGCTTCCTTGAACACTGAAGCTTTCTTT; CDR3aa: CASVGASLNTEAFF
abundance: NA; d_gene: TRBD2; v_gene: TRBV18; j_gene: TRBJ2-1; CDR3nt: TGTGCCAGCTCACCACCAGGGACTACGTTCAATGAGCAGTTCTTC; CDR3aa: CASSPPGTTFNEQFF
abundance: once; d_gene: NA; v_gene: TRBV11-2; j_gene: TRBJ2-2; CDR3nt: TGTGCCAGCAGCTCATACACCGGGGAGCTGTTTTTT; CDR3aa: CASSSYTGELFF
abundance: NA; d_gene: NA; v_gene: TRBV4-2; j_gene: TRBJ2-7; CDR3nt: TGTGCCAGCAGCCAAGTTGTAGCTGTGCCAGGAGGGGAGCAGTACTTC; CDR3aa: CASSQVVAVPGGEQYF
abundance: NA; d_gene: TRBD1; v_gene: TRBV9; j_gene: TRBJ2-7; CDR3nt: TGTGCCAGCAGCGTGGGGACAGGGTTCTCCTACGAGCAGTACTTC; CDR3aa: CASSVGTGFSYEQYF
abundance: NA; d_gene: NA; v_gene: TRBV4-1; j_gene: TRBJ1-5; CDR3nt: TGCGCCAGCAGCCCACGCGCAGGAGGCAATCAGCCCCAGCATTTT; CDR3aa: CASSPRAGGNQPQHF
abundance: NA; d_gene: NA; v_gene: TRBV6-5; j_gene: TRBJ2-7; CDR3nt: TGTGCCAGCCAGAGGACACCCTCCTACGAGCAGTACTTC; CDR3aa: CASQRTPSYEQYF
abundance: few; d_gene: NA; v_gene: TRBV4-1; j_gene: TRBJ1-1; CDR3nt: TGCGCCAGCAGCCAATTGCAGACACCCCAGGGGAACACTGAAGCTTTCTTT; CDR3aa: CASSQLQTPQGNTEAFF
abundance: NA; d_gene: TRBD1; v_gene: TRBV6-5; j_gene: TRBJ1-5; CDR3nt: TGTGCCAGCAGCCCCGACAGGGCGTATCAGCCCCAGCATTTT; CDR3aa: CASSPDRAYQPQHF
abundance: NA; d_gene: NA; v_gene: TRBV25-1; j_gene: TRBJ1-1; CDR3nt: TGTGCCAGCAGCTGGGGACAAGACACTGAAGCTTTCTTT; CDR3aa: CASSWGQDTEAFF
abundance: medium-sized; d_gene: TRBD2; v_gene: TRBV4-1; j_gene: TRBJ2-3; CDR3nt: TGCGCCAGCAGCCAATCAGACCTAGCGGGGGGGGCCACAGATACGCAGTATTTT; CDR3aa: CASSQSDLAGGATDTQYF
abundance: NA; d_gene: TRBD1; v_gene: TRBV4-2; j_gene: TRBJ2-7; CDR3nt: TGTGCCAGCAGCCTTGGGGACAGGGGGCAAGAGCAGTACTTC; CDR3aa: CASSLGDRGQEQYF
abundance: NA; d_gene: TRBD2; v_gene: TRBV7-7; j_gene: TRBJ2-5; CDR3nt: TGTGCCAGCAGCTTAGAATCGGGAGGGATATCGGGGACCCAGTACTTC; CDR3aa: CASSLESGGISGTQYF
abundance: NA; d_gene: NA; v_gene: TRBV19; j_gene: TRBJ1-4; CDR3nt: TGTGCCAGTAGTATTGCTGCAACTAATGAAAAACTGTTTTTT; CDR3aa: CASSIAATNEKLFF
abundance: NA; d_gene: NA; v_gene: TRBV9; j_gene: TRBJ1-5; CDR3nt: TGTGCCAGCAGCGCGGGGGGGGCGCAGGATCAGCCCCAGCATTTT; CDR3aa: CASSAGGAQDQPQHF
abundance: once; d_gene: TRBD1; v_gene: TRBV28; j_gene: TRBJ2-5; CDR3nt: TGTGCCAGCAGCTTCGACAGGGAAGAGACCCAGTACTTC; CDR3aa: CASSFDREETQYF
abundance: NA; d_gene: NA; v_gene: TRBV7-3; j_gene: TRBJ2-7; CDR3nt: TGTGCCAGCAGCTTAGGGCAGATTCCCTTCTTC; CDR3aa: CASSLGQIPFF
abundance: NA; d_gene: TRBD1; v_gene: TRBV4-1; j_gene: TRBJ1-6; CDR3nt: TGCGCCAGCAGCCTAGGCGGGACAGGGAGGGGGGAAGGGTCACCCCTCCACTTT; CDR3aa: CASSLGGTGRGEGSPLHF
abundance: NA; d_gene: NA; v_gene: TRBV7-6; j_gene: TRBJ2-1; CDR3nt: TGTGCCAGCAGCTTAGCGACAGCGGATGAGCAGTTCTTC; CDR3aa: CASSLATADEQFF
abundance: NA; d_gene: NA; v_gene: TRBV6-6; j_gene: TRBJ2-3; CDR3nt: TGTGCCAGCAGCACCCTAGACTCCTCTAGCACAGATACGCAGTATTTT; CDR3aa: CASSTLDSSSTDTQYF
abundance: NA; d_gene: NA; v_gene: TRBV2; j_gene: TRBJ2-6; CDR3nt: TGTGCCAGCAGTGACATCGGCTTCGGGAAGTCTGGGGCCAACGTCCTGACTTTC; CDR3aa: CASSDIGFGKSGANVLTF
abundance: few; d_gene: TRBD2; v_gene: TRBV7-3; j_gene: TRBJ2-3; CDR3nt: TGTGCCAGCAGCTTAGAGGATACCGGGACTAGCGGCACAGATACGCAGTATTTT; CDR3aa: CASSLEDTGTSGTDTQYF
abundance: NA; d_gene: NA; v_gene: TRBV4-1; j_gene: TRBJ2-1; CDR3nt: TGCGCCAGCAGCCAAGAGAGGGAAACAGGGCACTCCTACAATGAGCAGTTCTTC; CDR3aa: CASSQERETGHSYNEQFF
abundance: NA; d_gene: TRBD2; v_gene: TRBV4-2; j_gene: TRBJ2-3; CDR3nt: TGTGCCAGCAGCCAGAGGGACTACGGTGATACGCAGTATTTT; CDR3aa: CASSQRDYGDTQYF
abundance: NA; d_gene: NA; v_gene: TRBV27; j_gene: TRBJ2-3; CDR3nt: TGTGCCAGCAGTTTATCAGCCCCGGTTGGGTTGGGCACAGATACGCAGTATTTT; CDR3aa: CASSLSAPVGLGTDTQYF